This T cell receptor (beta chain) is drawn from a study of blood T cell repertoires in COVID-19. The germline V gene has CDR1 SNHLY and CDR2 FYNNEI. V shed 7 bases, J shed 0 bases, and the junction held 6 bases outside the gene matches. The CDR3 is 15 residues long. Per the study methods: Reference gene primer amplification gave nucleated cell count estimates. TCRdb's copy holds only in-frame clones and misses some; the assay was immunoSEQ multiplex PCR. The V and J calls and the clone size are those of that table, but D and trimming were determined from the DNA. The data contain about 30,000 clones, approximately 87% of them seen just once; the ten biggest clones take up approximately 24%.

The chain joins TRBV2 to TRBJ2-5, with 9 bases that match TRBD1. This TCR derives from a human donor with active COVID-19. The donor label of this sample is uncertain. Sequenced input: peripheral blood. CDR3 amino acids: CASKGYRGHQETQYF. In nucleotides, the CDR3 is TGTGCCAGCAAGGGGTACAGGGGGCACCAAGAGACCCAGTACTTC.